These T cell receptor beta chains were read from a single sample in a study of regulatory T cells in long-lasting Graves disease. One entry per CDR3 protein, called by TCRdb with MiXCR from the multiplex PCR reads. Among a few hundred thousand distinct CDR3 sequences listed, about a quarter were seen once. Sequenced here: peripheral blood mononuclear cells (PBMCs), sampled when the disease was refractory, from a patient treated with antithyroid drugs. All receptors come from a female donor with Graves disease. CDR3s include the opening cysteine and the closing phenylalanine or tryptophan. D genes are given only for firm matches. Expanded clones get a size class; other rows say once, few or many, or leave the size out.

size: many
V: TRBV2
D: -
J: TRBJ2-6
CDR3: CASSERGSGANVLTF
DNA: TGTGCCAGCAGTGAAAGGGGGTCTGGGGCCAACGTCCTGACTTTC

size: -
V: TRBV15
D: -
J: TRBJ2-3
CDR3: CATSRGPDRITDTQYF
DNA: TGTGCCACCAGCAGAGGTCCTGATCGCATCACAGATACGCAGTATTTT

size: many
V: TRBV5-1
D: -
J: TRBJ1-2
CDR3: CASSLDRIANYGYTF
DNA: TGCGCCAGCAGCTTGGACAGGATTGCTAACTATGGCTACACCTTC

size: -
V: TRBV7-2
D: TRBD1
J: TRBJ1-2
CDR3: CASSPAGTANGYTF
DNA: TGTGCCAGCAGCCCGGCCGGGACAGCGAACGGCTACACCTTC

size: -
V: TRBV20-1
D: -
J: TRBJ2-7
CDR3: CSARGAGRRGSTYEQYF
DNA: TGCAGTGCTAGAGGGGCAGGTAGAAGGGGGAGTACCTACGAGCAGTACTTC

size: -
V: TRBV20-1
D: -
J: TRBJ2-1
CDR3: CSVRLPAAEQFF
DNA: TGCAGTGTGAGACTGCCTGCTGCGGAGCAGTTCTTC

size: few
V: TRBV4-3
D: -
J: TRBJ1-1
CDR3: CASSQGLKVNTEAFF
DNA: TGCGCCAGCAGCCAAGGATTGAAGGTGAACACTGAAGCTTTCTTT

size: many
V: TRBV28
D: -
J: TRBJ1-5
CDR3: CASSDLARGSNQPQHF
DNA: TGTGCCAGCAGTGATTTGGCGAGGGGAAGCAATCAGCCCCAGCATTTT

size: many
V: TRBV14
D: -
J: TRBJ1-1
CDR3: CASSQDGFRGDENTEAFF
DNA: TGTGCCAGCAGCCAAGATGGGTTCCGCGGGGACGAGAACACTGAAGCTTTCTTT

size: -
V: TRBV29-1
D: -
J: TRBJ1-2
CDR3: CSAQDAPRGGYTF
DNA: TGCAGCGCCCAGGACGCTCCTCGGGGCGGCTACACCTTC

size: few
V: TRBV5-1
D: TRBD1
J: TRBJ2-7
CDR3: CASSSGQQVREQYF
DNA: TGCGCCAGCAGCTCGGGACAGCAGGTGAGGGAGCAGTACTTC

size: few
V: TRBV6-5
D: TRBD1
J: TRBJ2-7
CDR3: CASSYSGQVDEQYF
DNA: TGTGCCAGCAGTTACTCTGGACAGGTCGACGAGCAGTACTTC

size: many
V: TRBV28
D: -
J: TRBJ1-4
CDR3: CASGEIGTTNEKLFF
DNA: TGTGCCAGCGGAGAGATAGGGACAACTAATGAAAAACTGTTTTTT

size: many
V: TRBV20-1
D: -
J: TRBJ1-1
CDR3: CSAPNTVNTEAFF
DNA: TGCAGTGCGCCAAATACCGTAAACACTGAAGCTTTCTTT

size: many
V: TRBV12-3/TRBV12-4
D: TRBD1
J: TRBJ1-2
CDR3: CASSLGFRGNGYTF
DNA: TGTGCCAGCAGTTTAGGGTTCAGGGGGAATGGCTACACCTTC

size: many
V: TRBV5-8
D: -
J: TRBJ1-6
CDR3: CASSQDGYSYNSPLHF
DNA: TGTGCCAGCAGCCAGGACGGATACTCCTATAATTCACCCCTCCACTTT

size: -
V: TRBV24-1
D: TRBD2
J: TRBJ2-5
CDR3: CATSDLGRSGSQETQYF
DNA: TGTGCCACCAGTGATTTAGGGCGTAGCGGGAGTCAAGAGACCCAGTACTTC

size: many
V: TRBV6-1
D: -
J: TRBJ1-2
CDR3: CASSLRQKIGYTF
DNA: TGTGCCAGCAGCCTCCGACAGAAGATCGGCTACACCTTC

size: -
V: TRBV7-6
D: -
J: TRBJ2-7
CDR3: CASSLVTEPSYEQYF
DNA: TGTGCCAGCAGCTTAGTGACAGAACCCTCCTACGAGCAGTACTTC

size: many
V: TRBV2
D: TRBD1
J: TRBJ1-3
CDR3: CASRRRDSSGNTIYF
DNA: TGTGCCAGCAGGCGCAGGGACAGCTCTGGAAACACCATATATTTT

size: few
V: TRBV7-2
D: TRBD2
J: TRBJ2-1
CDR3: CASSLGTSGSHEQFF
DNA: TGTGCCAGCAGCTTAGGGACTAGCGGGAGCCATGAGCAGTTCTTC

size: few
V: TRBV19
D: -
J: TRBJ1-5
CDR3: CASNPPGRGNQPQHF
DNA: TGTGCCAGTAACCCGCCGGGACGGGGAAATCAGCCCCAGCATTTT

size: -
V: TRBV25-1
D: -
J: TRBJ2-2
CDR3: CASSDVYGGELFF
DNA: TGTGCCAGCAGTGATGTCTACGGCGGGGAGCTGTTTTTT

size: few
V: TRBV10-2
D: -
J: TRBJ2-7
CDR3: CASWQGGPYEQYF
DNA: TGCGCCAGCTGGCAGGGTGGCCCCTACGAGCAGTACTTC

size: -
V: TRBV19
D: -
J: TRBJ2-2
CDR3: CASSRSGLDTGELFF
DNA: TGTGCCAGTAGTCGCTCGGGATTGGACACCGGGGAGCTGTTTTTT

size: -
V: TRBV19
D: -
J: TRBJ1-2
CDR3: CASSISFQDRPTGYTF
DNA: TGTGCCAGTAGTATAAGTTTTCAGGACCGCCCCACTGGCTACACCTTC

size: -
V: TRBV6-2/TRBV6-3
D: -
J: TRBJ2-7
CDR3: CASRGDSYEQYF
DNA: TGTGCCAGCAGAGGCGACAGCTACGAGCAGTACTTC

size: -
V: TRBV30
D: -
J: TRBJ1-1
CDR3: CAWSDPRQGMNTEAFF
DNA: TGTGCCTGGAGTGACCCCCGTCAGGGGATGAACACTGAAGCTTTCTTT

size: -
V: TRBV7-9
D: -
J: TRBJ1-1
CDR3: CASSHTSDRSEAFF
DNA: TGTGCCAGCAGCCACACATCTGACAGGTCTGAAGCTTTCTTT

size: -
V: TRBV6-2/TRBV6-3
D: -
J: TRBJ2-4
CDR3: CASRALRGENIQYF
DNA: TGTGCCAGCAGGGCACTAAGGGGGGAAAACATTCAGTACTTC

size: -
V: TRBV19
D: TRBD1
J: TRBJ1-5
CDR3: CASSTRQGAIRDNQPQHF
DNA: TGTGCCAGTAGTACCAGACAGGGGGCTATTCGCGACAATCAGCCCCAGCATTTT

size: many
V: TRBV7-2
D: -
J: TRBJ2-7
CDR3: CASSFPQTPYEQYF
DNA: TGTGCCAGCAGCTTTCCCCAGACCCCCTACGAGCAGTACTTC

size: few
V: TRBV30
D: -
J: TRBJ1-2
CDR3: CACTARRLANYGYTF
DNA: TGTGCCTGCACCGCCAGGCGGTTAGCTAACTATGGCTACACCTTC

size: -
V: TRBV30
D: -
J: TRBJ1-1
CDR3: CAWSRRVGSGAFF
DNA: TGTGCCTGGAGTAGACGAGTCGGGTCGGGAGCTTTCTTT

size: -
V: TRBV19
D: -
J: TRBJ2-7
CDR3: CASSPDRVGLYEQYF
DNA: TGTGCCAGTAGTCCCGACCGCGTGGGGCTCTACGAGCAGTACTTC

size: -
V: TRBV3-1
D: -
J: TRBJ1-6
CDR3: CASSHWTEGVHNSPLHF
DNA: TGTGCCAGCAGCCATTGGACAGAGGGGGTCCATAATTCACCCCTCCACTTT

size: few
V: TRBV3-1
D: -
J: TRBJ2-4
CDR3: CASSQDGGLNIQYF
DNA: TGTGCCAGCAGCCAAGATGGGGGGCTTAACATTCAGTACTTC

size: many
V: TRBV10-3
D: -
J: TRBJ1-1
CDR3: CAISEGRVAFF
DNA: TGTGCCATCAGTGAAGGGCGTGTAGCTTTCTTT

size: -
V: TRBV4-2
D: -
J: TRBJ2-7
CDR3: CASSQVPGTSSSYEQYF
DNA: TGTGCCAGCAGCCAAGTGCCCGGGACTTCAAGCTCCTACGAGCAGTACTTC

size: few
V: TRBV29-1
D: -
J: TRBJ2-7
CDR3: CSVWGGGYEQYF
DNA: TGCAGCGTTTGGGGAGGGGGTTACGAGCAGTACTTC

size: -
V: TRBV20-1
D: -
J: TRBJ2-2
CDR3: CSARGDGSAGELFF
DNA: TGCAGTGCCAGGGGGGACGGGAGTGCGGGGGAGCTGTTTTTT

size: few
V: TRBV6-2/TRBV6-3
D: -
J: TRBJ2-7
CDR3: CASSYGQVLNEQYF
DNA: TGTGCCAGCAGTTACGGGCAGGTTCTGAACGAGCAGTACTTC

size: few
V: TRBV27
D: -
J: TRBJ2-4
CDR3: CASSATRGNIQYF
DNA: TGTGCCAGCAGTGCGACTAGAGGAAACATTCAGTACTTC

size: few
V: TRBV7-3
D: -
J: TRBJ2-5
CDR3: CASSLGGAQETQYF
DNA: TGTGCCAGCAGCTTAGGTGGAGCCCAAGAGACCCAGTACTTC

size: many
V: TRBV7-2
D: -
J: TRBJ2-2
CDR3: CASSSVVNTGELFF
DNA: TGTGCCAGCAGTTCGGTAGTTAACACCGGGGAGCTGTTTTTT

size: -
V: TRBV7-3
D: -
J: TRBJ2-2
CDR3: CASSTSLGTGELFF
DNA: TGTGCCAGCAGCACCTCCCTAGGTACCGGGGAGCTGTTTTTT

size: -
V: TRBV28
D: TRBD1
J: TRBJ1-2
CDR3: CASSLGTGGVASLGGYTF
DNA: TGTGCCAGCAGTTTGGGGACAGGGGGCGTAGCGTCTTTGGGAGGCTACACCTTC

size: many
V: TRBV28
D: TRBD1
J: TRBJ1-5
CDR3: CASSLEGQGPNQPQHF
DNA: TGTGCCAGCAGTCTCGAAGGACAGGGCCCCAATCAGCCCCAGCATTTT

size: few
V: TRBV4-1
D: -
J: TRBJ2-5
CDR3: CASSQSSSGGRETQYF
DNA: TGCGCCAGCAGCCAGAGCTCGTCCGGAGGAAGAGAGACCCAGTACTTC

size: few
V: TRBV29-1
D: -
J: TRBJ2-2
CDR3: CSARPGAGNTGELFF
DNA: TGCAGCGCCCGGCCGGGGGCAGGGAACACCGGGGAGCTGTTTTTT

size: few
V: TRBV27
D: -
J: TRBJ2-7
CDR3: CASSPRPPGYEQYF
DNA: TGTGCCAGCAGTCCAAGGCCCCCAGGCTACGAGCAGTACTTC

size: -
V: TRBV6-5
D: -
J: TRBJ1-4
CDR3: CASSYRSTAGNEKLFF
DNA: TGTGCCAGCAGTTACCGCTCGACGGCCGGAAATGAAAAACTGTTTTTT

size: -
V: TRBV20-1
D: TRBD2
J: TRBJ2-7
CDR3: CSAILASGSGNYEQYF
DNA: TGCAGTGCTATCTTGGCTAGCGGGAGTGGTAATTACGAGCAGTACTTC

size: -
V: TRBV7-9
D: -
J: TRBJ1-1
CDR3: CASSFAQQGEAFF
DNA: TGTGCCAGCAGCTTTGCCCAACAGGGTGAAGCTTTCTTT

size: -
V: TRBV3-1
D: TRBD1
J: TRBJ2-4
CDR3: CASSQGSTGGRNIQYF
DNA: TGTGCCAGCAGCCAAGGTAGCACAGGGGGCAGAAACATTCAGTACTTC

size: many
V: TRBV6-1
D: TRBD1
J: TRBJ1-1
CDR3: CASRGTGADTEAFF
DNA: TGTGCCAGCAGGGGGACAGGGGCGGACACTGAAGCTTTCTTT

size: many
V: TRBV9
D: -
J: TRBJ2-2
CDR3: CASSVFGGELFF
DNA: TGTGCCAGCAGCGTCTTCGGAGGGGAGCTGTTTTTT